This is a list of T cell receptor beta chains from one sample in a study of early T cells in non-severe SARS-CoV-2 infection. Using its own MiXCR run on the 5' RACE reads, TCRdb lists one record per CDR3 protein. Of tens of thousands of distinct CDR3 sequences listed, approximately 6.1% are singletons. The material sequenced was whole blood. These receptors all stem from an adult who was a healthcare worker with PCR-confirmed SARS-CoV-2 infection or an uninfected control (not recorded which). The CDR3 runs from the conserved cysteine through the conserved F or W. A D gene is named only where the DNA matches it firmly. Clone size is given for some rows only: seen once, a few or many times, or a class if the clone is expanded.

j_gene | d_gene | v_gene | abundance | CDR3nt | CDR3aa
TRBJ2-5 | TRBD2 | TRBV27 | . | TGTGCCAGCAGTTACGCGGGGACTAACCAAGAGACCCAGTACTTC | CASSYAGTNQETQYF
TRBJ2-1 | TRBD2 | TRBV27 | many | TGTGCCAGCACCTTACTAGCGGGAGACAATGAGCAGTTCTTC | CASTLLAGDNEQFF
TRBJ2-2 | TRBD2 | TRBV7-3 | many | TGTGCCAGCAGCTTAACGGGAGGGGCGAACGGGGAGCTGTTTTTT | CASSLTGGANGELFF
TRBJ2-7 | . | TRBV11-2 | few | TGTGCCAGCAGCTCCGGTCGGGTAAAAGCCTACGAGCAGTACTTC | CASSSGRVKAYEQYF
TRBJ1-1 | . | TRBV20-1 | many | TGCAGTGCTAGGACCCTACAGGCGGACACTGAAGCTTTCTTT | CSARTLQADTEAFF
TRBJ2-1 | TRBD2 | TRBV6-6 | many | TGTGCCAGCAGTTACGGGACAGGGGGTGGACTAGCGGGAGCGGGTGAGCAGTTCTTC | CASSYGTGGGLAGAGEQFF
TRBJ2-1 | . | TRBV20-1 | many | TGCAGTGCTTTAACCCATGAGCAGTTCTTC | CSALTHEQFF
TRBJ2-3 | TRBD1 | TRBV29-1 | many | TGCAGCGTCCGGGACAGCCTGACAGATACGCAGTATTTT | CSVRDSLTDTQYF
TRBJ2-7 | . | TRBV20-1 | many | TGCAGTGCTAGGCCGGCAGGCATCTCACCTTACGAGCAGTACTTC | CSARPAGISPYEQYF
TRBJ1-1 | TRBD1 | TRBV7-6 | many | TGTGCCAGCAGCCGACTCGCGACAGGGGGCTTGAACACTGAAGCTTTCTTT | CASSRLATGGLNTEAFF
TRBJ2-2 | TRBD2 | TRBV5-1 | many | TGCGCCAGCAGCTTAGCGGGAGAGGTTTCCACCGGGGAGCTGTTTTTT | CASSLAGEVSTGELFF
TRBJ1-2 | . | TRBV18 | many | TGTGCCAGCTCACCACGGAGGACAGAAGCTAACTATGGCTACACCTTC | CASSPRRTEANYGYTF
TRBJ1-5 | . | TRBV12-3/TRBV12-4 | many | TGTGCCAGCAGTCCAGGCCTAGGTCCTCAGCCCCAGCATTTT | CASSPGLGPQPQHF
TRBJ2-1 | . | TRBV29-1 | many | TGCAGCGTTGGGGAAGGGGGGAATGAGCAGTTCTTC | CSVGEGGNEQFF
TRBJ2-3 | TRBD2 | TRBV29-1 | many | TGCAGCTTCAACCCCCTAGCGGGAGGAGTAGATACGCAGTATTTT | CSFNPLAGGVDTQYF
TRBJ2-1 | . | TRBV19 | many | TGTGCCAGTAGTATAAGGGACGGATACAATGAGCAGTTCTTC | CASSIRDGYNEQFF
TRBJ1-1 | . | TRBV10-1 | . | TGCGCCAGCAGTGAACAGGGCCGGGGTGAAGCTTTCTTT | CASSEQGRGEAFF
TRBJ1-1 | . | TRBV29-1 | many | TGCAGCGTTGGGGGCGCGGGTGAAGCTTTCTTT | CSVGGAGEAFF
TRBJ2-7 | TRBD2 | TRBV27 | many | TGTGCCAGCAGTTTTCCGGGAGGCGAGCAGTACTTC | CASSFPGGEQYF
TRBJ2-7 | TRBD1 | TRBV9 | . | TGTGCCAGCGGCGGGCAGGGGGTAAGCGAGCAGTACTTC | CASGGQGVSEQYF
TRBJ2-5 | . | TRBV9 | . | TGTGCCAGCAGCGTTTCCTCGACAGGGACCCAGTACTTC | CASSVSSTGTQYF
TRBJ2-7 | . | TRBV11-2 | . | TGTGCCAGCAGCCTAGGACCTACTTATGCCACCTACGAGCAGTACTTC | CASSLGPTYATYEQYF
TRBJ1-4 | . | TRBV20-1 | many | TGCAGTGCTAGGGTAGCAAAGGGAGTGGAAAAACTGTTTTTT | CSARVAKGVEKLFF
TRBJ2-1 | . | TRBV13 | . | TGTGCCAGCAGCTTAGGCACCGGCTACAATGAGCAGTTCTTC | CASSLGTGYNEQFF
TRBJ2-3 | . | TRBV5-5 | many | TGTGCCAGCAGCCCCCCCCGGCTCGGTAGCACAGATACGCAGTATTTT | CASSPPRLGSTDTQYF
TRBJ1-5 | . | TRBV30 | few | TGTGCCTGGAGTCCGGGACACTTCAATCAGCCCCAGCATTTT | CAWSPGHFNQPQHF
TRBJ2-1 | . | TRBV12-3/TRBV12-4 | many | TGTGCCAGCAGTTTAGTGTTTAGTGAGCAGTTCTTC | CASSLVFSEQFF
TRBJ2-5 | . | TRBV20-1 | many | TGCAGTGCCCTGGACGACACCCAAGAGACCCAGTACTTC | CSALDDTQETQYF
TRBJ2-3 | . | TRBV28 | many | TGTGCCAGCAGTTTGGTTGTGGGTCTGGGCACAGATACGCAGTATTTT | CASSLVVGLGTDTQYF
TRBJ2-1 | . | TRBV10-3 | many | TGTGCCATCAAGGCGGTGGATGAGCAGTTCTTC | CAIKAVDEQFF
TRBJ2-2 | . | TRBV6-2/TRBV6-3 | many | TGTGCCAGCCTTAATATCGAGGTCGGGGAGCTGTTTTTT | CASLNIEVGELFF
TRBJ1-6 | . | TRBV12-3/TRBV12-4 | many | TGTGCCAGCACCCTCTCTGGAAAATCACCCCTCCACTTT | CASTLSGKSPLHF
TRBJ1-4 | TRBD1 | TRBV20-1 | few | TGCAGTGCTACCCGGGGGACAGGTGAAAAACTGTTTTTT | CSATRGTGEKLFF
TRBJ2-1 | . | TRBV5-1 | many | TGCGCCAGCAGGTCGAACAATGAGCAGTTCTTC | CASRSNNEQFF
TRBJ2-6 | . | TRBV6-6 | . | TGTGCCAGCAGTTCAAACCAACGGGACACCTCTGGGGCCAACGTCCTGACTTTC | CASSSNQRDTSGANVLTF
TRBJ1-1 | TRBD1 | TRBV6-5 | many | TGTGCCAGCAGGAGAGGACAGGGAAACCCAAGGATGATGGTCACTGAAGCTTTCTTT | CASRRGQGNPRMMVTEAFF
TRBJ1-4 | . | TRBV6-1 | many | TGTGCCAGCAGTGAAGAGAGGGTAACTAATGAAAAACTGTTTTTT | CASSEERVTNEKLFF
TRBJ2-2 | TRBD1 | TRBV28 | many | TGTGCCAGCACCTTTCGAGGGGGGACAGGGACCGGGGAGCTGTTTTTT | CASTFRGGTGTGELFF
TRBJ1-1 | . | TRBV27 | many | TGTGCCAGCAGCCGACGGGACCGGGGCACTGAAGCTTTCTTT | CASSRRDRGTEAFF
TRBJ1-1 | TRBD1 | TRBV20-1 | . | TGCAGTGCTAGAGATATACAGGGGGCCACTGAAGCTTTCTTT | CSARDIQGATEAFF
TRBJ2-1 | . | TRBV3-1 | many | TGTGCCAGCAGCCAGGGTAGGGCGGTCAATGGGAATGAGCAGTTCTTC | CASSQGRAVNGNEQFF
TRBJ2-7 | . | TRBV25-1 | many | TGTGCCAGCAGTACCCCCAGCGGCCCCTACGAGCAGTACTTC | CASSTPSGPYEQYF
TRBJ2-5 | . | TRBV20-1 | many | TGCAGTGCTAATCAAGAGACCCAGTACTTC | CSANQETQYF
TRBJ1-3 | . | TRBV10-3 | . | TGTGCCATCGTGGCGGCCCCAGGAAACACCATATATTTT | CAIVAAPGNTIYF
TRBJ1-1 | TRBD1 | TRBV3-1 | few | TGTGCCAGCAGCCAAGAGATAGGGACAGTAGGCACTGAAGCTTTCTTT | CASSQEIGTVGTEAFF
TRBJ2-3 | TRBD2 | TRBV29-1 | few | TGCAGCGTGAGGACTAGCGGGAGGCAAGATACGCAGTATTTT | CSVRTSGRQDTQYF
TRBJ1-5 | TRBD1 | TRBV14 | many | TGTGCCAGCAGCCTTGACAGGGGGCGATATAGCAATCAGCCCCAGCATTTT | CASSLDRGRYSNQPQHF
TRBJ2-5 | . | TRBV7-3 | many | TGTGCCAGCAGCTTACTGCCCTCAGCCCCCGAGACCCAGTACTTC | CASSLLPSAPETQYF
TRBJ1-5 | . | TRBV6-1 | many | TGTGCCAGCCATAATAGCAATCAGCCCCAGCATTTT | CASHNSNQPQHF
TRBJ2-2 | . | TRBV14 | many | TGTGCCAGCAGCCAAGAAGTCAGGGCCAACACCGGGGAGCTGTTTTTT | CASSQEVRANTGELFF
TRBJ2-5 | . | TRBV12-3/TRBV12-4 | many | TGTGCCAGCAGTTTTCACATCCAAGAGACCCAGTACTTC | CASSFHIQETQYF
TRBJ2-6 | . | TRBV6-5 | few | TGTGCCAGCAGTTACGCCACAGTGACTGGGGCCAACGTCCTGACTTTC | CASSYATVTGANVLTF